Here is one T cell receptor (beta chain) with its context. Several immunoSEQ 96-well plates shared each subset's DNA, each plate a replicate. Tens of thousands of T cell genomes (approximately 210 ng DNA) went into each sorted-subset replicate. The table came from immunoSEQ multiplex PCR; TCRdb's copy has only in-frame clones and leaves some out. Among about 1 million clones listed, around 75% were seen once. This sample was included in a study of shared clonotypes between healthy human individuals. As for the study in general: Donors, aged 18 to 49, were a couple of women and a few men.

Germline CDR1 reads SGHKS; CDR2 reads YYEKEE (reference sequence). Trimming took off 4 bases at V and 5 bases at J, with 12 bases between the two ends. The CDR3 totals 13 residues. The chain couples TRBV5-5 to TRBJ1-1; D is possibly TRBD1 (5 bases). The source of this sequence is a man aged 18 to 29 in good health. The sample taken for sequencing was memory CD4+ T cells sorted from blood. Subset indicated: CD45RA-negative fraction. This CDR3 is CASSVPGRTEAFF. The DNA of the CDR3 is TGTGCCAGCAGCGTTCCGGGACGGACTGAAGCTTTCTTT.